Presented here are 8 T cell receptor beta chains from one specimen sequenced in a study of T cell responses to AZD1222 COVID-19 vaccine (dated by TCRdb to the early 2020s). The library was prepared using the immunoSEQ multiplex PCR assay. Sourced from immuneACCESS, this table was stored by TCRdb with only in-frame sequences that have V and J called. A share of the clones is absent; for the studies checked, an unresolved V gene accounts for under half, and the remainder has no known explanation. Present in this sample are about 130,000 clones, 89% of which were seen just once. Jointly, the top ten make up 6.3% of the sample. The intended sense of this specimen's time point label: baseline before first vaccination. Sequences were derived from peripheral blood, sampled on day 0 of AZD1222 vaccination. The source is an adult in good health.

The chain links TRBV7-2 to TRBJ2-7, with 10 bases lining up with TRBD2. The CDR3 is 16 residues long. Germline trimming cut 1 base from V and 2 bases from J; bases unmatched to any gene: 5. Germline assignment: CDR1 SGHTA and CDR2 FQGNSA. CDR3 bases: TGTGCCAGCAGCTTAGGAGCCAGCGGGGGGGCCTACGAGCAGTACTTC. This translates into CASSLGASGGAYEQYF.

This chain connects TRBV5-1 to TRBJ2-5, with no clear D. The V gene lost 0 bases and the J gene lost 5 bases, with 11 bases spanning the gap. Germline CDR1 reads SGHRS; CDR2 reads YFSETQ. CDR3 length equals 14 residues. The CDR3 reads CASSLGQAEETQYF. The CDR3 DNA sequence: TGCGCCAGCAGCTTGGGTCAGGCCGAGGAGACCCAGTACTTC.

The chain recombines TRBV5-4 with TRBJ2-1, with D possibly being TRBD2 (7 bases). The CDR3 has 14 residues. Germline CDR1 reads SGHNT; CDR2 reads YYREEE (reference sequence). Trimming took 4 bases from V and 6 from J, leaving 14 bases between them. CDR3 sequence reads: CASSTDRGGNEQFF. DNA for the CDR3: TGTGCCAGCAGCACGGATAGGGGGGGCAATGAGCAGTTCTTC.

CDR3 in DNA: TGCGCCAGCAGCTTCCAGGACCGGTATGGCTACACCTTC. It specifies CASSFQDRYGYTF. The chain combines TRBV5-1 with TRBJ1-2; D gene unclear. With 2 bases removed from V and 5 bases from J, the gap between germline ends came to 10 bases. Germline V gives CDR1 SGHRS, CDR2 YFSETQ. The CDR3 runs to 13 residues.

The J gene is TRBJ1-5, the V gene TRBV24-1; tentatively, D is TRBD1 (5 bases). The germline V gene has CDR1 KGHDR and CDR2 SFDVKD. The CDR3 is 14 residues long. V lost 9 bases to trimming and J lost 0 bases, with 11 bases between them. The CDR3 nucleotides are TGTGCCACCTCAGACAGCTATAGCAATCAGCCCCAGCATTTT. Translation gives CATSDSYSNQPQHF.

This clone has only a few counts. The chain recombines TRBV19 with TRBJ1-1; 7 nucleotides agree with TRBD1. Germline CDR1 is LNHDA and CDR2 is SQIVND (reference sequence). The CDR3 is made up of 13 amino acids. Unmatched junction bases numbered 6, after V lost 3 bases and J lost 8 bases. CDR3 coding DNA: TGTGCCAGTAGTATCTTCAACAGGGGAGAAGCTTTCTTT. Translation: CASSIFNRGEAFF.

This clone occurred once. This sequence joins TRBV5-1 and TRBJ1-5, with D possibly matching TRBD1 (5 bases). V gave up 4 bases and J gave up 2 bases, with 13 bases separating them. The CDR3 has 15 residues. Per germline, CDR1 SGHRS and CDR2 YFSETQ. The CDR3 coding sequence is TGCGCCAGCAGCGATGGGGGAGGTGGCAATCAGCCCCAGCATTTT. Its protein product is CASSDGGGGNQPQHF. Full variable domain (rest looked up from reference TRBV5-1 and TRBJ1-5): KAGVTQTPRYLIKTRGQQVTLSCSPISGHRSVSWYQQTPGQGLQFLFEYFSETQRNKGNFPGRFSGRQFSNSRSEMNVSTLELGDSALYLCASSDGGGGNQPQHFGDGTRLSIL.

This chain joins TRBV10-2 and TRBJ1-2; D gene ambiguous. There are 14 residues in the CDR3. Germline values: CDR1 WSHSY, CDR2 SAAADI. Trimming took 7 bases from V and 6 from J, leaving 18 bases between them. CDR3 bases: TGCGCCAGCACCAGAGGACGGGTGAATGATGGCTACACCTTC. This codes for CASTRGRVNDGYTF.